This record concerns one T cell receptor beta chain sequence. The antigen this receptor binds is unknown. The sequencing machine was an Illumina HiSeq 2000. TCR beta cDNA libraries were made by 5'RACE template switching that added a universal primer site and unique molecular identifiers. cDNA synthesis was primed from the TCR beta constant segment and was followed by two successive PCR amplification steps. Under the source paper's analysis protocol: Reads were demultiplexed and grouped by UMI with MIGEC, and clonotypes were assembled and quantified with MiTCR. To remove erroneous sequences, TCR cDNA sequences were retained only when supported by two or more reads. The tcR package was used for downstream repertoire analysis, and clonotypes were matched between fractions using CDR3 nucleotide sequence together with V segment. VDJmatch was used to annotate antigen specificity against VDJdb, with one amino acid substitution in CDR3 permitted. Following TCRdb reprocessing, every CDR3 protein sequence forms one entry, and DNA is not provided. TCRdb's processing, not the authors', yielded these V and J calls. For this sample, the table gives hundreds of thousands of distinct CDR3 sequences. The ten largest clonotypes hold around 4.3% of the sample.

The CDR3 starts with the cysteine, ends with the phenylalanine, and has 14 residues. DNA was not recorded. For CDR1 and CDR2, the germline V gene (reference sequence) lists LNHDA and SQIVND. The sample is drawn from a study of T cells expressing NK-cell markers (dated by TCRdb to 2018 to 2021). The study in broad terms: Three sorted T-cell subsets (CD3+CD56+NKG2C+, CD3+CD56+NKG2C- and CD3+CD56-NKG2C+) from 8 or 9 donors had their TCR beta-chain repertoires profiled. Of the eight sequenced donors, seven were found to be HCMV-seropositive and one was found to be HCMV-seronegative. The eight sequenced donors were randomly selected healthy volunteers, three men and five women. Illumina HiSeq 2000/2500, MiSeq or NextSeq was used to sequence libraries as 2 x 150 bp reads. General findings and caveats noted by the study authors: For about 6 donors, the dominant CD3+CD56+NKG2C+ clonotypes were among the top 10 CD8+ clonotypes and accounted for roughly 1.0-8% of CD8+ T cells. Those dominant clonotypes were again the most abundant among CD3+CD56-NKG2C+ cells in a few donors, at roughly 28.3-60.1%. Whether the expanded NKG2C-expressing T cell clones were specific for HCMV antigens was left unclear.

HCMV-specific IgG was detected in serum with a commercial ELISA kit to determine HCMV serostatus. Ficoll density gradient centrifugation was used to isolate peripheral blood mononuclear cells from blood. The specimen was blood T cells: a sorted CD56 or NKG2C T cell subset, CD4+ or CD8+ T cells, or bulk PBMC T cells (not recorded which). The receptor was isolated from a woman aged 18 to 75 in good health. The rearranged segments are TRBV19 and TRBJ2-6. CDR3 sequence: CASSKKTGANVLTF. Reference TRBV19 and TRBJ2-6 proteins supply the regions before and after the CDR3; the full variable domain is: DGGITQSPKYLFRKEGQNVTLSCEQNLNHDAMYWYRQDPGQGLRLIYYSQIVNDFQKGDIAEGYSVSREKKESFPLTVTSAQKNPTAFYLCASSKKTGANVLTFGAGSRLTVL.